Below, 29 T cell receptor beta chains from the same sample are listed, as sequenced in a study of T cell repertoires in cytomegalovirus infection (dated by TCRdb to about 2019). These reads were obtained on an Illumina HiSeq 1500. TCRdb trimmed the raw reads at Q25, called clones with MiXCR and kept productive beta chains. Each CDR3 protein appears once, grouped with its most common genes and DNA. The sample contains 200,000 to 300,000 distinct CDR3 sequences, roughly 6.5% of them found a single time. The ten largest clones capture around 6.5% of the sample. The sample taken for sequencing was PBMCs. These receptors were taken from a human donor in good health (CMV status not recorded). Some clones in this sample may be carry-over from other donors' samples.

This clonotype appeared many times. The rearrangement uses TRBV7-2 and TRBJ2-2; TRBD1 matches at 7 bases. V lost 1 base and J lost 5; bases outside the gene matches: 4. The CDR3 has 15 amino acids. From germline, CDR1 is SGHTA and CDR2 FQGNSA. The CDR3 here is CASSLEATGTGELFF. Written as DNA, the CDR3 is TGTGCCAGCAGCTTAGAAGCGACAGGGACCGGGGAGCTGTTTTTT.

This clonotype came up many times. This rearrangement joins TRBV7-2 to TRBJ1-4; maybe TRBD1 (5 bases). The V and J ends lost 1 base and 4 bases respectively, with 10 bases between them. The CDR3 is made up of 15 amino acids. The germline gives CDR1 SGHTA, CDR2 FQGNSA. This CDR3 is CASSLDWGINEKLFF. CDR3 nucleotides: TGTGCCAGCAGCTTAGATTGGGGGATTAATGAAAAACTGTTTTTT.

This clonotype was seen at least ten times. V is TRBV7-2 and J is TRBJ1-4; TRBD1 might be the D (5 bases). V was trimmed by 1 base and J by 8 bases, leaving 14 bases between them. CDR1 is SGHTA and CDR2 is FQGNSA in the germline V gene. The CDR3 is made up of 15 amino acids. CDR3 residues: CASSLVSTEREKLFF. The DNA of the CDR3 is TGTGCCAGCAGCTTAGTTTCGACAGAGAGAGAAAAACTGTTTTTT. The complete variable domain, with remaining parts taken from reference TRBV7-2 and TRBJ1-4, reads GAGVSQSPSNKVTEKGKDVELRCDPISGHTALYWYRQSLGQGLEFLIYFQGNSAPDKSGLPSDRFSAERTGGSVSTLTIQRTQQEDSAVYLCASSLVSTEREKLFFGSGTQLSVL.

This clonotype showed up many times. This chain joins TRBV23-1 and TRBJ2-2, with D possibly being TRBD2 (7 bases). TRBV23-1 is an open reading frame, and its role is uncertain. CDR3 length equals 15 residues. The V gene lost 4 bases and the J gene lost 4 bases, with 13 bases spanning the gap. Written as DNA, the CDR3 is TGCGCCAGCAGTCGAGGGGGGGGCTTCACCGGGGAGCTGTTTTTT. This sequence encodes CASSRGGGFTGELFF.

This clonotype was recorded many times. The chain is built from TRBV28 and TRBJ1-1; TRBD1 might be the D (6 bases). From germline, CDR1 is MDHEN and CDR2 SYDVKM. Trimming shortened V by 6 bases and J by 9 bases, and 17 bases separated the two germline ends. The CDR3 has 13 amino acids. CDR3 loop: CASSDPDRSKAFF. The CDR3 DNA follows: TGTGCCAGCAGCGACCCCGACAGGTCAAAAGCTTTCTTT.

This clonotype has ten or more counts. In nucleotides, the CDR3 is TGCAGTGCGCCCCCGACTAGCGGGGTAATAAATGAGCAGTTCTTC. Amino acid sequence: CSAPPTSGVINEQFF. The chain recombines TRBV20-1 with TRBJ2-1, with 11 bases that match TRBD2. Germline CDR1 DFQATT, CDR2 SNEGSKA (reference sequence). The V segment lost 6 bases and the J segment 7 bases; nucleotides outside the gene matches: 11. The CDR3 extends over 15 amino acids.

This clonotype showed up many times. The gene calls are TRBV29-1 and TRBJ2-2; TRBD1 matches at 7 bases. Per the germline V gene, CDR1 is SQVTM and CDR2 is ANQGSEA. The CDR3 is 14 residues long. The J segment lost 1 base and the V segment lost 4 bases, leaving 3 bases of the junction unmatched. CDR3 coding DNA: TGCAGCGTTGCTGACAGGGTGAACACCGGGGAGCTGTTTTTT. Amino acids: CSVADRVNTGELFF.

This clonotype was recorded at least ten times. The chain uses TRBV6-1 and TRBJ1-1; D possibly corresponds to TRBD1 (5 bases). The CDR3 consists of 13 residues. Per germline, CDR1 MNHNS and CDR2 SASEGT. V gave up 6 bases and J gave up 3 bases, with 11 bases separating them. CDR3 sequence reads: CASSPRQYTEAFF. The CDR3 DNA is TGTGCCAGCAGCCCCAGACAGTACACTGAAGCTTTCTTT.

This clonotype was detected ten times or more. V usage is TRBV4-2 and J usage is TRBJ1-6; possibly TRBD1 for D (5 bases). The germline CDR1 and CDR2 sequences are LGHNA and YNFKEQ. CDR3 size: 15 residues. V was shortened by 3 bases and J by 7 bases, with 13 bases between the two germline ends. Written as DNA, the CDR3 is TGTGCCAGCAGCCAGGACCGGGGCCTAAATTCACCCCTCCACTTT. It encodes CASSQDRGLNSPLHF.

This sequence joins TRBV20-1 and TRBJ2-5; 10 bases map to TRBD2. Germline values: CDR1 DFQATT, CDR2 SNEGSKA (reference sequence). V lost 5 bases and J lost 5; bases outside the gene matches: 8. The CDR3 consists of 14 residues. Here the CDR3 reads CSALAGDSRETQYF. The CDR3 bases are TGCAGTGCTCTAGCGGGGGACAGTAGGGAGACCCAGTACTTC.

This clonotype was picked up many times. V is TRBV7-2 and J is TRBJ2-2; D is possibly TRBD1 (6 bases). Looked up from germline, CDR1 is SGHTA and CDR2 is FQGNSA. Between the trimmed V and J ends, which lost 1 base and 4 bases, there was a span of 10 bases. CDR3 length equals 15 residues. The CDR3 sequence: CASSLDRVITGELFF. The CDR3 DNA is TGTGCCAGCAGCTTAGACAGGGTAATCACCGGGGAGCTGTTTTTT.

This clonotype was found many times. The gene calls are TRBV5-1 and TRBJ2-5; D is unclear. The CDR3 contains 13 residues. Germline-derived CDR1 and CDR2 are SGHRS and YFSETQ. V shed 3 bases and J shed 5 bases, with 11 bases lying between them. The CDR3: CASSSDGRETQYF. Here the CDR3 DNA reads TGCGCCAGCAGCTCCGACGGAAGGGAGACCCAGTACTTC. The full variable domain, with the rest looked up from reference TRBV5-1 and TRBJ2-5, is KAGVTQTPRYLIKTRGQQVTLSCSPISGHRSVSWYQQTPGQGLQFLFEYFSETQRNKGNFPGRFSGRQFSNSRSEMNVSTLELGDSALYLCASSSDGRETQYFGPGTRLLVL.

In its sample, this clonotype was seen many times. The CDR3 loop is CASSSPGMGTEAFF. The CDR3 nucleotides read TGCGCCAGCAGCTCCCCAGGGATGGGCACTGAAGCTTTCTTT. The J gene is TRBJ1-1, the V gene TRBV4-3; maybe TRBD1 (5 bases). This CDR3 has 14 amino acids. CDR1 and CDR2 from the germline V gene are LGHNA and YSLEER. Trimming shortened V by 5 bases and J by 4 bases, and 14 bases separated the two germline ends.

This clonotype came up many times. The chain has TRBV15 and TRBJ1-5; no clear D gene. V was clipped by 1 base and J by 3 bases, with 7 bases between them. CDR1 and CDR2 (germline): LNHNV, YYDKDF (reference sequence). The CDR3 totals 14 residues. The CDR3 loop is CATSRATDNQPQHF. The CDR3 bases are TGTGCCACCAGCAGAGCGACCGACAATCAGCCCCAGCATTTT.

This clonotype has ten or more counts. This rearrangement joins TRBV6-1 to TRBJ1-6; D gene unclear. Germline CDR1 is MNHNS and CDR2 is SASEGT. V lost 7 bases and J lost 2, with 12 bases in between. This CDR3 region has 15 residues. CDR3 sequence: CASNPQQPYNSPLHF. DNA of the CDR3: TGTGCCAGCAATCCCCAACAGCCCTATAATTCACCCCTCCACTTT.

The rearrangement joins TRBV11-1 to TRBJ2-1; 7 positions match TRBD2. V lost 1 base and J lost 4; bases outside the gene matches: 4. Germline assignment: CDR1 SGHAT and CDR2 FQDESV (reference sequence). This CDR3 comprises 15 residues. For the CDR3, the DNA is TGTGCCAGCAGCTTAGGGCCGCGGGGGTACAATGAGCAGTTCTTC. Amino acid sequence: CASSLGPRGYNEQFF.

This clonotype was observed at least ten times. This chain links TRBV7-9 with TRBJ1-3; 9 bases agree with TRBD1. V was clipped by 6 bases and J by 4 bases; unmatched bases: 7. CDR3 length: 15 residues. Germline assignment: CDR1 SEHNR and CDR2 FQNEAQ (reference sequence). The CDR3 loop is CASSLQGARGNTIYF. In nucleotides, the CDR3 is TGTGCCAGCAGTCTACAGGGGGCGCGAGGAAACACCATATATTTT.

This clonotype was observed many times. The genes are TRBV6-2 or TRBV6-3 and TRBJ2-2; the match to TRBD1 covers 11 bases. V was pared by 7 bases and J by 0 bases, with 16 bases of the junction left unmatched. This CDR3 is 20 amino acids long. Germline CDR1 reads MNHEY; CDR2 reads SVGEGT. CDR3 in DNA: TGTGCCAGCACCGGGCGGACAGGGGGCAAAATAAAGGCGAACACCGGGGAGCTGTTTTTT. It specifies CASTGRTGGKIKANTGELFF.

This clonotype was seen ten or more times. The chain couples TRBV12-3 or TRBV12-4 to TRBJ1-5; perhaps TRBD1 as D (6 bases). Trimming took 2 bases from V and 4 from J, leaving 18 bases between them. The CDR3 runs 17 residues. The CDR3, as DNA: TGTGCCAGCAGTTTATATGGGGTGGGGGGGCGGAATCAGCCCCAGCATTTT. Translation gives CASSLYGVGGRNQPQHF.

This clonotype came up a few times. The CDR3 bases are TGTGCCAGCAGCCACAGGACAGGAGCTATGAACACTGAAGCTTTCTTT. Translation: CASSHRTGAMNTEAFF. The chain uses TRBV3-1 and TRBJ1-1, with 7 bases identical to TRBD1. Per germline, CDR1 LGHDT and CDR2 YNNKEL (reference sequence). The CDR3 length is 16 residues. Losses at the gene ends were 3 bases for V and 0 bases for J; bases not matched to a gene: 7. Full variable domain (remainder filled in from reference TRBV3-1 and TRBJ1-1): DTAVSQTPKYLVTQMGNDKSIKCEQNLGHDTMYWYKQDSKKFLKIMFSYNNKELIINETVPNRFSPKSPDKAHLNLHINSLELGDSAVYFCASSHRTGAMNTEAFFGQGTRLTVV.

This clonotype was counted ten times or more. This chain's CDR3 is CSARDPGTSARNEQFF. For the CDR3, the DNA is TGCAGTGCTAGAGACCCAGGGACTAGCGCGCGCAATGAGCAGTTCTTC. The chain employs TRBV20-1 and TRBJ2-1; 10 nucleotides agree with TRBD2. The germline CDR1 and CDR2 sequences are DFQATT and SNEGSKA (reference sequence). With V trimmed by 0 bases and J by 6 bases, 8 bases remained unmatched. The CDR3 length is 16 residues.

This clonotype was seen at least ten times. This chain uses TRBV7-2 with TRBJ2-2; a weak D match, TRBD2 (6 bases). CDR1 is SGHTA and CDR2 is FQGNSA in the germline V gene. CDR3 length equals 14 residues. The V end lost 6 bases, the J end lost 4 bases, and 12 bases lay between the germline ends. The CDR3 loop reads CASRPTSTTGELFF. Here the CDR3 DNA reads TGTGCCAGCAGGCCAACTAGCACCACCGGGGAGCTGTTTTTT.

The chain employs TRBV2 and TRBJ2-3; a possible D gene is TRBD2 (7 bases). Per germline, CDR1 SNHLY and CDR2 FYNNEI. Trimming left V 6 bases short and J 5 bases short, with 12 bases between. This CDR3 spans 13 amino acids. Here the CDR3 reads CASRGGPGDTQYF. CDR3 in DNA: TGTGCCAGCAGGGGGGGGCCGGGAGATACGCAGTATTTT.

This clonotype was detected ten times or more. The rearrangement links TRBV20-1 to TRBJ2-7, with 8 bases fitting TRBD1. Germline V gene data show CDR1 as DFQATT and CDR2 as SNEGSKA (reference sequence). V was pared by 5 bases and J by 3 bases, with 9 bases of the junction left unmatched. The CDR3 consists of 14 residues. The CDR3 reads CSAESRQGNYEQYF. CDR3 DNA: TGCAGTGCTGAAAGTCGACAGGGGAACTACGAGCAGTACTTC.

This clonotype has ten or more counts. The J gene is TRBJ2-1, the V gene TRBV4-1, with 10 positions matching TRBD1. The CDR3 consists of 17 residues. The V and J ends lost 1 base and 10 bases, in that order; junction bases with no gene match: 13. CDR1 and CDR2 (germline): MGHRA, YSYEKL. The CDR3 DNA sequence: TGCGCCAGCAGCCAAGTCTTACCCATCACGACAGGGGGCGAGCAGTTCTTC. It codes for CASSQVLPITTGGEQFF.

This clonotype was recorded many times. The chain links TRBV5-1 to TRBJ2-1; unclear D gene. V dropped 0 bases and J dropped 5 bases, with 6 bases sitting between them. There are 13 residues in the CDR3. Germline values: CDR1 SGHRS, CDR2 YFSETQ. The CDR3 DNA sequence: TGCGCCAGCAGCTTGGAAGGGAACAATGAGCAGTTCTTC. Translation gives CASSLEGNNEQFF.

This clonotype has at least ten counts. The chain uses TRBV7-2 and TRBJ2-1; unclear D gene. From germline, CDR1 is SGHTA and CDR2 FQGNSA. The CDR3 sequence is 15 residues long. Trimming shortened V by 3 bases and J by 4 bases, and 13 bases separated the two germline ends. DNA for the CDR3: TGTGCCAGCAGCTTTAGGAACCTCCAATACAATGAGCAGTTCTTC. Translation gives CASSFRNLQYNEQFF.

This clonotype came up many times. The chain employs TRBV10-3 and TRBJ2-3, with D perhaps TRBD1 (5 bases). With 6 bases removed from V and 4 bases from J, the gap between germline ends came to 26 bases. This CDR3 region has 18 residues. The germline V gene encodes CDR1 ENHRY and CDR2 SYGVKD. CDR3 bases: TGTGCCATCAGCGCAAACACTCAGGGCAGAAATGTCCCAGATACGCAGTATTTT. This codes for CAISANTQGRNVPDTQYF.

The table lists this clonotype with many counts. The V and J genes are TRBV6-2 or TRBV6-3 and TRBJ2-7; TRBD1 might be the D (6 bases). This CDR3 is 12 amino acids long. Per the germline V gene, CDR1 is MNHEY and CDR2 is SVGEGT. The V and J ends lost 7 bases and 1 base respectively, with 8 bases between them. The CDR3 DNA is TGTGCCAGCACCGACAGGTCCTACGAGCAGTACTTC. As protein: CASTDRSYEQYF.